This TCR beta chain emerged from a study of blood T cell repertoires in COVID-19. Study as a whole: Samples came from the United States, Italy and Spain, spanning acute and convalescent COVID-19.

The repertoire was sequenced with immunoSEQ multiplex PCR; TCRdb's copy has only in-frame clones and lacks some. The table lists 200,000 to 250,000 clones, 80% to 85% of them singletons. The CDR3 runs to 11 residues. The germline CDR1 and CDR2 sequences are LNHDA and SQIVND (reference sequence). The V end was cut by 3 bases, the J end by 11 bases, with 10 bases between. This sequence was found in a woman aged 40 to 55 who had recovered from COVID-19. The chain has TRBV19 and TRBJ1-1; a possible D gene is TRBD1 (5 bases). Sequenced: PBMCs or T cells enriched from blood (not recorded which). The CDR3 nucleotides are TGTGCCAGTAGTATGGGGGGGAACGCTTTCTTT. The encoded protein is CASSMGGNAFF.